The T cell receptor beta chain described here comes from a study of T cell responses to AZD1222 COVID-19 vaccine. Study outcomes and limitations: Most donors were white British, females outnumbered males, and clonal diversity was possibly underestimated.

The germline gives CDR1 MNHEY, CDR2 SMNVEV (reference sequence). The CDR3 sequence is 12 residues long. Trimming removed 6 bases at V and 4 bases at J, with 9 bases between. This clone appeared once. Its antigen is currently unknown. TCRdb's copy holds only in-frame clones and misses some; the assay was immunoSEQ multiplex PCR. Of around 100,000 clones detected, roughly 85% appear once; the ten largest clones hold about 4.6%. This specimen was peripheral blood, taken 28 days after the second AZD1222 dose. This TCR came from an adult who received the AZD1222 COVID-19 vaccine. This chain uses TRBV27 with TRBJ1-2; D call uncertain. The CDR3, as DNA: TGTGCCAGCAGGGGTCAGCCCTATGGCTACACCTTC. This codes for CASRGQPYGYTF.